The sequence of this T cell receptor beta chain was determined in a study of blood T cell repertoires in COVID-19. Study-level background: The United States, Italy and Spain provided the acute and convalescent COVID-19 samples. Nucleic acid was either cDNA or gDNA, and it came from T cells, B-cell-depleted T cells, or PBMCs.

Germline CDR1 and CDR2: KGHSH and LQKENI. V gave up 4 bases and J gave up 0 bases, with 5 bases separating them. The CDR3 consists of 13 residues. Of note for this clone: Other nucleotide sequences from this sample produce the same CDR3.

Per the study methods: Reference gene primer amplification in the assay estimated nucleated cell counts. Only in-frame clones appear in the TCRdb table, and some are missing; sequencing was by immunoSEQ multiplex PCR. That table gives V, J and clone size, and the DNA gave D and trimming. This table holds 90,000 to 100,000 clones, about 86% found once. The chain combines TRBV18 with TRBJ2-3; D gene unclear. The receptor's source is a man aged 55 to 70 with acute or convalescent COVID-19. The sequenced sample was peripheral blood. The CDR3 sequence is CASSLTSTDTQYF. CDR3 nucleotides: TGTGCCAGCTCACTTACTAGCACAGATACGCAGTATTTT.